The 13 T cell receptor beta chains listed next were all sequenced from one sample in a study of blood T cell repertoires in COVID-19 (TCRdb year 2020). Library preparation used the immunoSEQ multiplex PCR assay. TCRdb stores this immuneACCESS table with in-frame sequences only. Part of the clones is absent; in the studies checked, under half of the shortfall reflects unresolved V genes, and no reason is known for the rest. The sample records approximately 75,000 clones, around 88% of which are singletons. Of the sample, about 5.7% is held by the ten largest clones. The sequenced material came from peripheral blood. The receptors were gathered from an elderly man with COVID-19, enrolled during active disease.

The chain couples TRBV16 to TRBJ1-2; D may be TRBD1 (5 bases). The CDR3 has 13 amino acids. Looked up from germline, CDR1 is KGHSY and CDR2 is FQNENV. Trimming removed 4 bases at V and 7 bases at J, with 13 bases between. CDR3 in amino acids: CASSLLSGGGYTF. As DNA, the CDR3 is TGTGCCAGCAGCCTCCTGTCGGGGGGTGGCTACACCTTC.

The CDR3 bases are TGTGCCATCAGTGGTTCCTGGGGACAGGTGAACACCGGGGAGCTGTTTTTT. Translated: CAISGSWGQVNTGELFF. The chain employs TRBV10-3 and TRBJ2-2, with 8 bases that match TRBD1. The V segment lost 4 bases and the J segment 1 base; nucleotides outside the gene matches: 8. Germline V gene data show CDR1 as ENHRY and CDR2 as SYGVKD. CDR3 length: 17 amino acids.

The chain is built from TRBV7-2 and TRBJ1-2; TRBD1 aligns across 7 bases. The length of the CDR3 is 17 residues. The V gene end was trimmed by 1 base and the J gene end by 6 bases; junction bases not matched to a gene: 14. Germline CDR1 is SGHTA and CDR2 is FQGNSA. CDR3 sequence reads: CASSLEARGRASNGYTF. In nucleotides, the CDR3 is TGTGCCAGCAGCTTAGAAGCAAGGGGGCGTGCATCAAATGGCTACACCTTC.

V and J are TRBV6-4 and TRBJ2-7, with 10 bases identical to TRBD2. Germline CDR1 and CDR2: MRHNA and SNTAGT. CDR3 length: 15 residues. With 4 bases clipped from V and 9 bases from J, the junction kept 12 bases outside the gene matches. This chain's CDR3 is CASSAQRGGDLGQYF. The CDR3 DNA is TGTGCCAGCAGTGCCCAGCGGGGGGGGGACCTGGGGCAGTACTTC.

The V and J genes are TRBV25-1 and TRBJ2-3; tentatively, D is TRBD1 (7 bases). Trimming left V 3 bases short and J 6 bases short, with 19 bases between. This CDR3 contains 16 residues. Germline V CDR1 and CDR2: MGHDK, SYGVNS. The CDR3 loop is CASSDRRGRSLDTQYF. CDR3 sequence (DNA): TGTGCCAGCAGTGATAGGAGGGGGCGTTCGTTGGATACGCAGTATTTT. Complete variable domain (other parts from reference TRBV25-1 and TRBJ2-3): EADIYQTPRYLVIGTGKKITLECSQTMGHDKMYWYQQDPGMELHLIHYSYGVNSTEKGDLSSESTVSRIRTEHFPLTLESARPSHTSQYLCASSDRRGRSLDTQYFGPGTRLTVL.

This chain joins TRBV5-6 and TRBJ1-1; D is uncertain. Germline V gene sequence: CDR1 SGHDT, CDR2 YYEEEE. This CDR3 contains 12 residues. Trimming stripped 0 bases from V and 7 bases from J, with 7 bases between. CDR3 in DNA: TGTGCCAGCAGCTTGGGACTCGGTGAAGCTTTCTTT. Translation: CASSLGLGEAFF.

The chain is built from TRBV9 and TRBJ1-2; TRBD1 aligns across 8 bases. CDR3 length: 14 amino acids. The V and J ends lost 0 bases and 4 bases, in that order; junction bases with no gene match: 2. CDR1 and CDR2 from the germline V gene are SGDLS and YYNGEE. This CDR3 is CASSVGTGTYGYTF. The CDR3 region has the DNA TGTGCCAGCAGCGTAGGGACAGGGACCTATGGCTACACCTTC.

The chain joins TRBV6-5 to TRBJ2-5; D might be TRBD1 (6 bases). Trimming removed 4 bases from V and 5 bases from J, with 17 bases in between. Per the germline V gene, CDR1 is MNHEY and CDR2 is SVGAGI. CDR3 length: 15 amino acids. CDR3 residues: CASSSGTFDGETQYF. The CDR3 nucleotides are TGTGCCAGCAGTTCCGGGACATTTGATGGCGAGACCCAGTACTTC.

The V call is TRBV7-2, the J call TRBJ2-7; the D is unclear. The CDR3 has 13 amino acids. Deletions cut 5 bases from V and 6 bases from J, with 14 bases between. The V gene's germline CDR1 is SGHTA and CDR2 FQGNSA. The CDR3 DNA reads as TGTGCCAGCAGCCCTCGCCCCGGCGGCGAGCAGTACTTC. Protein: CASSPRPGGEQYF.

The chain is built from TRBV5-6 and TRBJ2-1; 10 bases line up with TRBD2. V shed 1 base, J shed 7 bases, and the junction held 2 bases outside the gene matches. Germline loops: CDR1 SGHDT, CDR2 YYEEEE. The CDR3 contains 14 residues. The CDR3 DNA reads as TGTGCCAGCAGCTTGTCTAGCGGGGGAAATGAGCAGTTCTTC. Amino acid sequence: CASSLSSGGNEQFF.

This chain links TRBV28 with TRBJ2-2; 7 bases agree with TRBD2. From germline, CDR1 is MDHEN and CDR2 SYDVKM. This CDR3 has 15 amino acids. V lost 5 bases, J lost 4 bases, and 7 bases stayed unmatched. In DNA form, the CDR3 reads TGTGCCAGCAGTCCCGCCGGGGGGAGCACCGGGGAGCTGTTTTTT. This sequence encodes CASSPAGGSTGELFF.

This chain connects TRBV2 to TRBJ2-7; TRBD1 matches 8 bases. Germline V gene sequence: CDR1 SNHLY, CDR2 FYNNEI. J lost 7 bases, V lost 7 bases, and 18 bases had no gene match. The CDR3 is 16 amino acids. This CDR3 is CASTLTLSDRAGEQYF. The CDR3 nucleotides are TGTGCCAGCACTCTCACTCTCTCGGACAGGGCGGGAGAGCAGTACTTC.

DNA for the CDR3: TGTGCCAGCAGTGAAGCGGGGGGAGAGACCCAGTACTTC. This encodes CASSEAGGETQYF. V gene TRBV6-1 combines with J gene TRBJ2-5, with D possibly TRBD2 on 6 matching bases. Germline loops: CDR1 MNHNS, CDR2 SASEGT. The CDR3 contains 13 residues. Trimming cost V 0 bases and J 4 bases, with 6 bases left between them.